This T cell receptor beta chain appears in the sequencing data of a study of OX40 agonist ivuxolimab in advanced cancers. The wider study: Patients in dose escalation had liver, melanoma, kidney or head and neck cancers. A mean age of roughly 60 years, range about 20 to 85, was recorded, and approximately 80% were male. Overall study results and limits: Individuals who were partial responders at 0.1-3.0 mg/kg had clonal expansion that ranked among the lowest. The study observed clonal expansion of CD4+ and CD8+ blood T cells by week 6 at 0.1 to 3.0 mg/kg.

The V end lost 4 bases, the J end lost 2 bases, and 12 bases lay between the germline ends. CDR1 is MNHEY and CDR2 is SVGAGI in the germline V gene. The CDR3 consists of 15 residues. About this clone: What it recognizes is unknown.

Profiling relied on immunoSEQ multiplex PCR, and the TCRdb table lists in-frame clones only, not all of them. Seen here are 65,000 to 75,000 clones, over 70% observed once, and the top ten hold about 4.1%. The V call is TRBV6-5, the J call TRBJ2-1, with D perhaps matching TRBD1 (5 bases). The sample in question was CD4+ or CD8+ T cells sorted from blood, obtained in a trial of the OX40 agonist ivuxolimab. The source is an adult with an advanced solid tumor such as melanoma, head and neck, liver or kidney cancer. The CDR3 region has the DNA TGTGCCAGCAGTTTCCAGGGCTTCGCCTACAATGAGCAGTTCTTC. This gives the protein CASSFQGFAYNEQFF.